This T cell receptor (beta chain) was sequenced during a study of Graves' ophthalmopathy and Graves' hyperthyroidism. This clonotype appeared many times. After removal of 5 bases from V and 0 bases from J, the junction contained 5 bases not matched to a gene. Germline V gene sequence: CDR1 SGHTA, CDR2 FQGNSA. The CDR3 consists of 15 residues. People with hyperthyroidism were aged 18 to 65 and newly diagnosed, under 2 months' duration. Other autoimmune diseases, uncontrolled infections, pregnancy or lactation ruled patients out of participation. The authors diagnosed from clinical symptoms, serum thyroxine, TRAb, thyroid ultrasound and orbital computed tomography. Investigators amplified TCR beta CDR3 regions from RNA transcripts. The first round was an RT-PCR with HTBI primers, and the second round was a multiplex PCR. MiXCR, applied by TCRdb to the multiplex PCR reads, yields one record per CDR3 protein. The sample shows around 1.1 million distinct CDR3 sequences, about two fifths of them seen only once.

This chain connects TRBV7-2 to TRBJ2-7; TRBD2 aligns across 9 bases. Sequencing was performed on peripheral blood or thyroid tissue (not recorded which). This sequence originates from an adult man with Graves' hyperthyroidism. DNA for the CDR3: TGTGCCAGCAGCACCGGACTAGCGAACTCCTACGAGCAGTACTTC. It yields the protein CASSTGLANSYEQYF.